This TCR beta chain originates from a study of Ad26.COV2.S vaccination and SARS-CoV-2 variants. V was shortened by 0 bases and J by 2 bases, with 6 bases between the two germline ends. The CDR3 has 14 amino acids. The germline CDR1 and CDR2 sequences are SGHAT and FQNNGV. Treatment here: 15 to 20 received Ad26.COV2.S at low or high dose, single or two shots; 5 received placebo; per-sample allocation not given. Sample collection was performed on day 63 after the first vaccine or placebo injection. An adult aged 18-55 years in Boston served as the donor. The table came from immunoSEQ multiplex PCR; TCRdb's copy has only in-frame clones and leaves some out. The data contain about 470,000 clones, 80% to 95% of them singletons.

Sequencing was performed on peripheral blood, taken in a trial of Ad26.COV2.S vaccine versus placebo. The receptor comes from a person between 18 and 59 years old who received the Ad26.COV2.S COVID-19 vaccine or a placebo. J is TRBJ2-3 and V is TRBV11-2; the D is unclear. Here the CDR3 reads CASSLEGVTDTQYF. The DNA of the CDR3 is TGTGCCAGCAGCTTAGAAGGCGTCACAGATACGCAGTATTTT. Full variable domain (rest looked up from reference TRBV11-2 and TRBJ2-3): EAGVAQSPRYKIIEKRQSVAFWCNPISGHATLYWYQQILGQGPKLLIQFQNNGVVDDSQLPKDRFSAERLKGVDSTLKIQPAKLEDSAVYLCASSLEGVTDTQYFGPGTRLTVL.